This passage covers 18 T cell receptor beta chains from one sample sequenced in a study of cytomegalovirus exposure and HLA in healthy donors (dated by TCRdb to 2017 to 2019). Library preparation employed the immunoSEQ multiplex PCR assay. For the multiplex PCR, a mixture combining 60 forward primers for TCR Vbeta segments and 13 reverse primers for TCR Jbeta segments was used. TCRdb took this table from immuneACCESS and kept in-frame rearrangements with V and J called. Such tables lack part of the clones; where checked against another copy, unresolved V genes explain under half of the gap, and the rest is unexplained. For this sample the table gives more than 25,000 clones, of which 62% were detected only once. The ten largest clones represent approximately 43% of the sample. The sample was PBMCs. These receptors originate from a male donor in good health and CMV-seropositive.

This clone was recorded a few times. The chain joins TRBV9 to TRBJ2-3; tentative D call: TRBD2 (5 bases). The CDR3 has 15 residues. Germline V gene lookup returns CDR1 SGDLS and CDR2 YYNGEE. V lost 7 bases, J lost 3 bases, and 18 bases lay in between. For the CDR3, the DNA is TGTGCCAGCGCCAATGCGGGTATTTTGACAGATACGCAGTATTTT. Its protein is CASANAGILTDTQYF.

This clone came up a few times. V and J are TRBV30 and TRBJ2-1; D is ambiguous. Germline V gene lookup returns CDR1 GTSNPN and CDR2 SVGIG (reference sequence). There are 12 residues in the CDR3. Trimming removed 0 bases from V and 7 bases from J, with 7 bases in between. In DNA, the CDR3 is TGTGCCTGGAGTGTATTCGGGAATGAGCAGTTCTTC. This codes for CAWSVFGNEQFF.

The chain links TRBV25-1 to TRBJ1-4, with 10 bases identical to TRBD1. The V and J ends lost 4 bases and 11 bases, in that order; junction bases with no gene match: 10. The CDR3 has 15 amino acids. Looked up from germline, CDR1 is MGHDK and CDR2 is SYGVNS. The DNA of the CDR3 is TGTGCCAGCAGTGCCGGACGGACAGGGGGGGCGAAACTGTTTTTT. This sequence encodes CASSAGRTGGAKLFF.

This clone was counted once. The chain has TRBV5-1 and TRBJ1-1; D uncertain. The CDR3 length is 17 residues. Germline V CDR1 and CDR2: SGHRS, YFSETQ. Trimming removed 0 bases at V and 1 base at J, with 16 bases between. CDR3 loop: CASSLVPPGNQNTEAFF. The CDR3 nucleotides read TGCGCCAGCAGCTTGGTTCCCCCAGGTAACCAGAACACTGAAGCTTTCTTT.

This clone came up a few times. A read error may account for a junction end that differs from germline. The gene calls are TRBV30 and TRBJ2-3; tentative D call: TRBD2 (5 bases). CDR1 and CDR2 (germline): GTSNPN, SVGIG (reference sequence). The CDR3 is 17 residues long. The CDR3 protein is CGWATRIVRSGTDTQYF. The CDR3 DNA reads as TGTGGCTGGGCAACTAGGATTGTTAGGTCTGGCACAGATACGCAGTATTTT.

This clone came up a few times. This rearrangement joins TRBV7-9 to TRBJ2-1; the D gene is possibly TRBD2 (7 bases). Germline CDR1 SEHNR, CDR2 FQNEAQ (reference sequence). The CDR3 length is 15 residues. Trimming took 1 base from V and 5 from J, leaving 12 bases between them. CDR3 sequence reads: CASSLGRGADNEQFF. The CDR3 coding sequence is TGTGCCAGCAGCTTAGGACGGGGGGCCGACAATGAGCAGTTCTTC.

This clone has more than one count but fewer than ten. The V call is TRBV19, the J call TRBJ2-2, with D possibly TRBD1 on 5 matching bases. CDR3 length: 16 amino acids. V was shortened by 5 bases and J by 3 bases, with 16 bases between the two germline ends. Germline lookup yields CDR1 LNHDA and CDR2 SQIVND (reference sequence). The CDR3 coding sequence is TGTGCCAGTAGTTACGGTCCAGGGATGGACACCGGGGAGCTGTTTTTT. Encoded protein: CASSYGPGMDTGELFF.

The table lists this clone with a few counts. CDR3 in DNA: TGTGCCAGTAGTCCGACGGACAGAGACTACAATGAGCAGTTCTTC. Encoded protein: CASSPTDRDYNEQFF. This chain joins TRBV19 and TRBJ2-1, with D possibly matching TRBD1 (6 bases). Germline CDR1 reads LNHDA; CDR2 reads SQIVND (reference sequence). The CDR3 is 15 residues long. Trimming took off 5 bases at V and 3 bases at J, with 14 bases between the two ends.

The V and J genes are TRBV9 and TRBJ2-3; 7 bases map to TRBD2. The J segment lost 1 base and the V segment lost 4 bases, leaving 6 bases of the junction unmatched. CDR3 length equals 15 residues. CDR1 is SGDLS and CDR2 is YYNGEE in the germline V gene. Here the CDR3 DNA reads TGTGCCAGCAGCTCCCATAGCGGGCGCACAGATACGCAGTATTTT. Its translation: CASSSHSGRTDTQYF.

V gene TRBV14 combines with J gene TRBJ1-6; D gene unclear. V lost 7 bases and J lost 7, with 14 bases in between. The germline V gene has CDR1 SGHDN and CDR2 FVKESK. The CDR3 totals 14 residues. The CDR3 loop reads CASNLGGPNSPLHF. In nucleotides, the CDR3 is TGTGCCAGCAATTTGGGAGGACCCAATTCACCCCTCCACTTT.

Note on this clone: It is unclear where the CDR3 begins or ends on the DNA, so no DNA is shown, and the CDR3 is as TCRdb lists it. The chain joins TRBV6-1 to TRBJ2-2; TRBD1 is taken as the D call from the table, unchecked against the DNA. CDR1 and CDR2 from the germline V gene are MNHNS and SASEGT. The CDR3 length equals 15 residues, ends included. CDR3: CASILDRGNTGELFF.

This clone appeared a few times. V and J are TRBV27 and TRBJ2-1; D perhaps matches TRBD2 (6 bases). V was pared by 8 bases and J by 3 bases, with 17 bases between. The CDR3 length is 15 residues. Per the germline V gene, CDR1 is MNHEY and CDR2 is SMNVEV (reference sequence). CDR3 nucleotide sequence: TGTGCCAGCTCCCCTGCTAGCGAGCTCTACAATGAGCAGTTCTTC. This gives the protein CASSPASELYNEQFF.

This clone has just one count. The chain joins TRBV6-6 to TRBJ1-2; tentative D call: TRBD1 (5 bases). The CDR3 is 16 amino acids. With 5 bases removed from V and 6 bases from J, the gap between germline ends came to 22 bases. CDR1 is MNHNY and CDR2 is SVGAGI in the germline V gene (reference sequence). Here the CDR3 reads CASSSDGRGLVDGYTF. CDR3 bases: TGTGCCAGCAGTAGCGATGGGAGGGGCCTCGTTGATGGCTACACCTTC.

The chain combines TRBV27 with TRBJ2-5; no reliable D call. The V end was cut by 1 base, the J end by 0 bases, with 3 bases between. This CDR3 region has 13 residues. The germline gives CDR1 MNHEY, CDR2 SMNVEV (reference sequence). The CDR3 loop is CASSLFYQETQYF. In DNA, the CDR3 is TGTGCCAGCAGTTTATTCTACCAAGAGACCCAGTACTTC.

This chain connects TRBV5-4 to TRBJ1-2; D uncertain. V was cut by 5 bases and J by 8 bases, with 13 bases left in between. Germline lookup yields CDR1 SGHNT and CDR2 YYREEE (reference sequence). CDR3 length equals 12 residues. In DNA form, the CDR3 reads TGTGCCAGCAGTCCAACTCTGAACGGCTACACCTTC. Its translation is CASSPTLNGYTF.

V is TRBV2 and J is TRBJ1-2; tentative D call: TRBD1 (6 bases). The CDR3 has 14 amino acids. Trimming shortened V by 8 bases and J by 0 bases, and 13 bases separated the two germline ends. Germline CDR1 reads SNHLY; CDR2 reads FYNNEI. The CDR3 sequence is CASSQGRTNYGYTF. In DNA, the CDR3 is TGTGCCAGCTCTCAGGGGCGAACTAACTATGGCTACACCTTC.

This clone was recorded a few times. The chain links TRBV6-5 to TRBJ2-7; 9 bases fit TRBD2. Germline CDR1 reads MNHEY; CDR2 reads SVGAGI. J was trimmed by 1 base and V by 6 bases; bases with no gene match: 7. CDR3 size: 15 residues. The CDR3 DNA reads TGTGCCAGCAGCCCCGCGACTAGCGGATCCTACGAGCAGTACTTC. It specifies CASSPATSGSYEQYF.

The V gene is TRBV29-1, the J gene TRBJ2-7; weak D call: TRBD2 (5 bases). The germline V gene has CDR1 SQVTM and CDR2 ANQGSEA. Trimming removed 3 bases from V and 0 bases from J, with 9 bases in between. The CDR3 has 13 residues. In DNA form, the CDR3 reads TGCAGCGTTGAGGAGGTGAGCTCCTACGAGCAGTACTTC. Translation: CSVEEVSSYEQYF.